This T cell receptor beta chain appears in the sequencing data of a study of beta chain features in type 1 diabetes. General study results and limits: Patients with Type 1 diabetes showed moderately but significantly shorter TCRB CDR3s in all four CD4+ subsets. Patients showed naive, central memory and Treg TCRB repertoires that appeared more similar than those of healthy donors.

TCRB transcripts that were expressed got sequenced, as all of the isolated RNA had been reverse transcribed. Sequenced by immunoSEQ multiplex PCR; TCRdb stores in-frame clones only, minus some. The profile shows about 700,000 clones, roughly 13% of them singletons. The V gene's germline CDR1 is MNHNS and CDR2 SASEGT. V was trimmed by 2 bases and J by 2 bases, leaving 7 bases between them. The CDR3 contains 14 residues. This clone appeared a few times. Its antigen is undetermined. A heparinised blood draw that averaged roughly 100 mL was obtained once from each donor. Via the markers CD45RO/CCR7/CD25/CD127/CD95/CD27, stem cell-like memory, regulatory, central memory and naive CD4+ cells were sorted.

This receptor was obtained from a man aged 18 to 30 with type 1 diabetes. The chain couples TRBV6-1 to TRBJ1-5; D gene unclear. The sequenced sample consisted of naive CD4+ T cells from blood. The CDR3 nucleotides read TGTGCCAGCAGTGAATTTGGGGGCAATCAGCCCCAGCATTTT. Its protein is CASSEFGGNQPQHF.